These T cell receptor beta chains were read from a single sample in a study of blood T cell repertoires in COVID-19. Libraries were prepared by immunoSEQ multiplex PCR; TCRdb keeps only in-frame clonotypes and omits some of them. The data contain some 300,000 clones, 89% of them singletons. The material sequenced was PBMCs or T cells enriched from blood (not recorded which). Receptors were obtained from a woman in her 40s who had recovered from COVID-19. Both conserved end residues are part of each CDR3. The D gene is left open where the match is weak. Clone size appears in some rows only: once, few, many, or a class for an expanded clone.

clone size,J gene,V gene,D gene,CDR3 protein,CDR3 DNA
once,TRBJ1-6,TRBV2,NA,CASSEQAATIISPLHF,TGTGCCAGCAGTGAACAGGCAGCAACCATAATTTCACCCCTCCACTTT
once,TRBJ1-1,TRBV30,TRBD1,CAWRTGEHTEAFF,TGTGCCTGGAGGACAGGGGAACACACTGAAGCTTTCTTT
NA,TRBJ2-5,TRBV5-4,TRBD1,CASSVGTEETQYF,TGTGCCAGCAGCGTAGGGACAGAAGAGACCCAGTACTTC
NA,TRBJ1-2,TRBV10-3,TRBD1,CAISDLRDRAYGYTF,TGTGCCATCAGTGATCTCCGGGACAGGGCCTATGGCTACACCTTC
NA,TRBJ2-3,TRBV11-2,TRBD2,CASSLMTASGGGTDTQYF,TGTGCCAGCAGCTTAATGACGGCTAGCGGGGGTGGCACAGATACGCAGTATTTT
NA,TRBJ1-6,TRBV7-2,NA,CASSSRSNTGNSPLHF,TGTGCCAGCAGCTCCCGATCCAATACAGGAAATTCACCCCTCCACTTT
NA,TRBJ2-1,TRBV5-1,TRBD2,CASSLVFGRSSMGQFF,TGCGCCAGCAGCTTGGTTTTCGGGAGGTCCTCAATGGGGCAGTTCTTC
NA,TRBJ1-1,TRBV7-9,NA,CASSFPPSREAFF,TGTGCCAGCAGCTTTCCCCCCTCCAGGGAAGCTTTCTTT
NA,TRBJ1-2,TRBV5-6,TRBD1,CASSSAGTAYGYTF,TGTGCCAGCAGCTCAGCCGGGACAGCCTATGGCTACACCTTC
NA,TRBJ2-3,TRBV20-1,TRBD2,CSASRTSGSTDTQYF,TGCAGTGCTAGTAGGACTAGCGGGAGTACAGATACGCAGTATTTT
NA,TRBJ1-1,TRBV5-8,NA,CASSLGGPNTEAFF,TGTGCCAGCAGCTTGGGGGGCCCGAACACTGAAGCTTTCTTT
many,TRBJ2-5,TRBV5-4,NA,CASSLDIEETQYF,TGTGCCAGCAGCTTAGACATAGAAGAGACCCAGTACTTC
NA,TRBJ2-7,TRBV2,NA,CASRAGTTYEQYF,TGTGCCAGCAGGGCCGGGACAACCTACGAGCAGTACTTC
NA,TRBJ2-1,TRBV19,TRBD2,CASSDPLAGDEQFF,TGTGCCAGTAGCGACCCCCTAGCGGGTGATGAGCAGTTCTTC
NA,TRBJ2-1,TRBV7-9,TRBD1,CASSSRAGTGLNEQFF,TGTGCCAGCAGCTCGCGCGCCGGGACAGGGTTGAATGAGCAGTTCTTC
NA,TRBJ1-2,TRBV7-9,TRBD1,CASSLGQNYGYTF,TGTGCCAGCAGCTTGGGACAGAACTATGGCTACACCTTC
NA,TRBJ2-1,TRBV9,TRBD2,CASSERGLAGGPGQGNEQFF,TGTGCCAGCAGTGAAAGGGGGCTAGCGGGAGGGCCCGGACAGGGCAATGAGCAGTTCTTC
NA,TRBJ2-7,TRBV3-1/TRBV3-2,NA,CASSQPPGSHEQYF,TGTGCCAGCAGCCAACCACCCGGGAGCCACGAGCAGTACTTC
NA,TRBJ2-1,TRBV4-2,NA,CASSQGGTQRRNEQFF,TGTGCCAGCAGCCAAGGAGGGACTCAACGGCGGAATGAGCAGTTCTTC
NA,TRBJ1-2,TRBV5-1,TRBD1,CASSLLQGQGYTF,TGCGCCAGCAGCTTGTTACAGGGGCAAGGCTACACCTTC
NA,TRBJ2-3,TRBV5-1,TRBD1,CASGDRVTDTQYF,TGCGCCAGCGGGGACAGGGTCACAGATACGCAGTATTTT
NA,TRBJ1-1,TRBV2,TRBD1,CASRTQGVLGTEAFF,TGTGCCAGCAGGACCCAGGGGGTGCTGGGAACTGAAGCTTTCTTT
NA,TRBJ1-4,TRBV20-1,NA,CSASSMGRENEKLFF,TGCAGTGCTAGTTCCATGGGCAGAGAGAATGAAAAACTGTTTTTT
NA,TRBJ2-3,TRBV4-3,TRBD2,CASSPGTSASTDTQYF,TGCGCCAGCAGCCCCGGGACTAGCGCAAGCACAGATACGCAGTATTTT
NA,TRBJ1-1,TRBV6-6,NA,CASIIQAGRRNTEAFF,TGTGCCAGCATCATACAGGCGGGACGTAGAAACACTGAAGCTTTCTTT
NA,TRBJ2-1,TRBV5-8,TRBD2,CASSFGLDLSNEQFF,TGTGCCAGCAGCTTCGGACTAGACCTTTCGAATGAGCAGTTCTTC
NA,TRBJ2-7,TRBV11-2,TRBD1,CASSRDRGTYEQYF,TGTGCCAGCAGCCGAGACAGGGGGACCTACGAGCAGTACTTC
NA,TRBJ2-3,TRBV11-2,TRBD2,CASSSSGGVADTQYF,TGTGCCAGCAGCTCTAGCGGGGGGGTAGCAGATACGCAGTATTTT
NA,TRBJ1-1,TRBV6-2/TRBV6-3,TRBD1,CASSDRVPEAFF,TGTGCCAGCAGTGACAGGGTGCCTGAAGCTTTCTTT
once,TRBJ2-2,TRBV5-6,NA,CASSLMSQGTGELFF,TGTGCCAGCAGCTTGATGAGTCAGGGAACCGGGGAGCTGTTTTTT
NA,TRBJ2-7,TRBV6-2/TRBV6-3,NA,CASSPAGYEQYF,TGTGCCAGCAGTCCCGCCGGGTACGAGCAGTACTTC
NA,TRBJ2-5,TRBV5-1,NA,CASSIGQIREAQYF,TGCGCCAGCAGCATTGGACAGATAAGAGAGGCCCAGTACTTC
NA,TRBJ1-1,TRBV5-1,TRBD1,CASSTGTGYENTEAFF,TGCGCCAGCAGCACCGGGACAGGGTACGAGAACACTGAAGCTTTCTTT
NA,TRBJ2-7,TRBV29-1,NA,CSVPGASSYEQYF,TGCAGCGTTCCAGGGGCGAGCTCCTACGAGCAGTACTTC
NA,TRBJ2-7,TRBV6-1,NA,CASSENGGARTYEQYF,TGTGCCAGCAGTGAAAATGGGGGCGCGAGAACCTACGAGCAGTACTTC
NA,TRBJ2-6,TRBV15,NA,CATSIDPSSGANVLTF,TGTGCCACCAGCATAGACCCGAGCTCTGGGGCCAACGTCCTGACTTTC
NA,TRBJ2-7,TRBV24-1,TRBD2,CATSVRASGKLFYEQYF,TGTGCCACCAGTGTCAGGGCTAGCGGAAAACTATTCTACGAGCAGTACTTC
few,TRBJ1-6,TRBV30,TRBD1,CAWRGTGKISPLHF,TGTGCCTGGAGGGGGACAGGGAAAATATCACCCCTCCACTTT
once,TRBJ2-7,TRBV9,NA,CASSGLGLVSEQYF,TGTGCCAGCAGCGGTCTGGGGCTAGTCTCAGAGCAGTACTTC
NA,TRBJ1-2,TRBV16,TRBD1,CASSQTLTGGEGYTF,TGTGCCAGCAGCCAAACTCTTACAGGGGGCGAAGGCTACACCTTC
NA,TRBJ1-4,TRBV4-3,NA,CASSQVLGVGEKLFF,TGCGCCAGCAGCCAAGTCCTCGGGGTAGGGGAAAAACTGTTTTTT
NA,TRBJ2-7,TRBV4-2,TRBD2,CASSQERGTVTYEQYF,TGTGCCAGCAGCCAAGAGCGGGGGACTGTTACCTACGAGCAGTACTTC
NA,TRBJ2-3,TRBV19,TRBD2,CASSIEGGRGDTQYF,TGTGCCAGTAGTATCGAGGGAGGGCGGGGAGATACGCAGTATTTT
NA,TRBJ1-2,TRBV3-1/TRBV3-2,NA,CASSQVSGGYGYTF,TGTGCCAGCAGCCAAGTCTCGGGAGGCTATGGCTACACCTTC
NA,TRBJ2-5,TRBV5-1,TRBD2,CASSTGLAGVLTQETQYF,TGCGCCAGCAGCACGGGACTAGCGGGAGTGTTAACCCAAGAGACCCAGTACTTC
NA,TRBJ1-2,TRBV2,TRBD1,CASSEAAGTAISTNYGYTF,TGTGCCAGCAGTGAAGCGGCCGGGACAGCTATTTCTACTAACTATGGCTACACCTTC
NA,TRBJ1-5,TRBV20-1,TRBD1,CSASNPGQAYSNQPQHF,TGCAGTGCTAGTAATCCGGGACAGGCATATAGCAATCAGCCCCAGCATTTT
once,TRBJ1-6,TRBV10-3,NA,CAINRDGGNSPLHF,TGTGCCATAAACAGGGACGGCGGAAATTCACCCCTCCACTTT
NA,TRBJ2-1,TRBV9,NA,CASSGAPNEQFF,TGTGCCAGCAGCGGGGCCCCCAATGAGCAGTTCTTC
NA,TRBJ1-1,TRBV5-4,NA,CASSLPLNTEAFF,TGTGCCAGCAGCCTACCATTGAACACTGAAGCTTTCTTT
NA,TRBJ2-5,TRBV15,TRBD1,CATSSSKLQGFETQYF,TGTGCCACCAGCAGTTCGAAGTTACAGGGGTTCGAGACCCAGTACTTC
NA,TRBJ2-1,TRBV7-9,TRBD1,CASGQGSYNEQFF,TGTGCCAGCGGACAGGGGTCCTACAATGAGCAGTTCTTC
NA,TRBJ1-5,TRBV6-5,NA,CASSPRLGENQPQHF,TGTGCCAGCAGCCCCCGCCTTGGGGAGAATCAGCCCCAGCATTTT
NA,TRBJ2-3,TRBV5-6,TRBD1,CASSSGQGADTQYF,TGTGCCAGCAGCTCGGGACAGGGTGCGGATACGCAGTATTTT
NA,TRBJ2-7,TRBV29-1,TRBD1,CSFGQVGYEQYF,TGCAGCTTCGGACAGGTCGGCTACGAGCAGTACTTC
NA,TRBJ1-1,TRBV19,TRBD1,CASQNRGLTEAFF,TGTGCCAGCCAAAACAGGGGTCTCACTGAAGCTTTCTTT
NA,TRBJ1-2,TRBV20-1,NA,CSASVSRRRKF,TGCAGTGCCTCAGTTTCGAGACGGAGAAAATTC
NA,TRBJ1-2,TRBV4-3,NA,CASSQDFAPRGYGYTF,TGCGCCAGCAGCCAAGATTTCGCCCCCCGGGGCTATGGCTACACCTTC
NA,TRBJ1-1,TRBV5-1,TRBD1,CASSLLSGGENAEAFF,TGCGCCAGCAGCCTGCTTTCAGGGGGAGAGAACGCTGAAGCTTTCTTT
NA,TRBJ1-6,TRBV3-1/TRBV3-2,TRBD1,CASSFWTGDNSPLHF,TGTGCCAGCAGCTTCTGGACAGGGGATAATTCACCCCTCCACTTT